This note documents a single T cell receptor beta chain sequence. Its target is unknown. This sample was included in a study of response to subunit inactivated influenza vaccine. Study-wide points: Authors suggested each seasonal influenza vaccination recruits few new T cells.

The V and J ends lost 0 bases and 4 bases, in that order; junction bases with no gene match: 5. The CDR3 runs to 16 residues. Germline V gene lookup returns CDR1 SGDLS and CDR2 YYNGEE. TCRdb processed the RT-PCR reads anew with MiXCR; each CDR3 protein has one entry. This table has a few hundred thousand distinct CDR3 sequences, 11% to 15% appearing once. The source material was PBMCs from blood, sampled 11 to 12 days after vaccination. V usage is TRBV9 and J usage is TRBJ2-1; TRBD2 agrees at 9 bases. This clonotype was sampled from a man aged 45-65 years who received an inactivated influenza vaccine. For the CDR3, the DNA is TGTGCCAGCAGCGTAGGCGTGACTAGCGGTTACAATGAGCAGTTCTTC. Its protein product is CASSVGVTSGYNEQFF.